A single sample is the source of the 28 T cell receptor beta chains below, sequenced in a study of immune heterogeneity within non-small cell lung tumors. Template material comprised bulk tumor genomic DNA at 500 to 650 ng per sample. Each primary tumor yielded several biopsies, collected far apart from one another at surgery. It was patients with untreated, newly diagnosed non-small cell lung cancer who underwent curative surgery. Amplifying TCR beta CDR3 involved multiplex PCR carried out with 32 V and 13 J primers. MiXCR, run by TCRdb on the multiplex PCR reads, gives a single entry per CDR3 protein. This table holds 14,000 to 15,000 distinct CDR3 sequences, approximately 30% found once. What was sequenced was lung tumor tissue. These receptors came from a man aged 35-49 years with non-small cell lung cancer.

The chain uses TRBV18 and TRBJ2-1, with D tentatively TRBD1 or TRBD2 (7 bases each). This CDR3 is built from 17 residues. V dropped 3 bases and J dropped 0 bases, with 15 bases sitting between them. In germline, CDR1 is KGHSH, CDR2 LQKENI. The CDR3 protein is CASSPQGGVHSYNEQFF. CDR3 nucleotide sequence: TGTGCCAGCTCACCCCAGGGGGGGGTTCACTCCTACAATGAGCAGTTCTTC.

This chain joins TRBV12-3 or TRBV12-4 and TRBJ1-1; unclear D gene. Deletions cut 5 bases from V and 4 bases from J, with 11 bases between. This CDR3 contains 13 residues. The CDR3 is CASSKRLGTEAFF. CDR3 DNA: TGTGCCAGCAGTAAAAGGCTTGGCACTGAAGCTTTCTTT.

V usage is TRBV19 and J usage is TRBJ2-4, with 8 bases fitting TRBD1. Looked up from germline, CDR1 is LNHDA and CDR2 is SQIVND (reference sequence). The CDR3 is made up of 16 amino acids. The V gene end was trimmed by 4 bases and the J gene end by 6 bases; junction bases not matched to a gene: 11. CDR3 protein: CASSRQGFETGNIQYF. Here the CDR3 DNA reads TGTGCCAGTAGTAGACAGGGGTTCGAGACTGGAAACATTCAGTACTTC.

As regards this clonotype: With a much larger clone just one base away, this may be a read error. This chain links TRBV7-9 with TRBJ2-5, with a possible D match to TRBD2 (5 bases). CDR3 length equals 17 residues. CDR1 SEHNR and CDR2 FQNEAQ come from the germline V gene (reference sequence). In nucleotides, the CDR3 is TGTGCCAGCAGCCCGGGAAAGGCATTTGGGATCCAAGGGACCCAGTACTTC. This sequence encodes CASSPGKAFGIQGTQYF.

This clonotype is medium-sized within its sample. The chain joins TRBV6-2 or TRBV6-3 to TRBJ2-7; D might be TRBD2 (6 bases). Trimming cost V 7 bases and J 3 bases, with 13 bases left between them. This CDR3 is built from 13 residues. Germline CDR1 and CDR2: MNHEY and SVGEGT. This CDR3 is CASTSASVYEQYF. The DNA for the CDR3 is TGTGCCAGCACCTCGGCTAGCGTCTACGAGCAGTACTTC.

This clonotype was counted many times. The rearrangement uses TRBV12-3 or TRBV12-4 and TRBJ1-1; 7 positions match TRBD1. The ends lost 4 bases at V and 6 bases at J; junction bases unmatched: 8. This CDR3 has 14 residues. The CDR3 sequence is CASSSGQTSAEAFF. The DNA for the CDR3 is TGTGCCAGCAGTTCGGGACAGACAAGTGCTGAAGCTTTCTTT.

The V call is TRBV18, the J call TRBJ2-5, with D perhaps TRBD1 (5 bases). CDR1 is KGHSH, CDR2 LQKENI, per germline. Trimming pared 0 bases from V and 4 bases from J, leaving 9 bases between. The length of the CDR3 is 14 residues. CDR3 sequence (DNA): TGTGCCAGCTCACCACCGAGCCAGGGAGAGACCCAGTACTTC. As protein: CASSPPSQGETQYF. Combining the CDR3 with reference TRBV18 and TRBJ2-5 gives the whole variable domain NAGVMQNPRHLVRRRGQEARLRCSPMKGHSHVYWYRQLPEEGLKFMVYLQKENIIDESGMPKERFSAEFPKEGPSILRIQQVVRGDSAAYFCASSPPSQGETQYFGPGTRLLVL.

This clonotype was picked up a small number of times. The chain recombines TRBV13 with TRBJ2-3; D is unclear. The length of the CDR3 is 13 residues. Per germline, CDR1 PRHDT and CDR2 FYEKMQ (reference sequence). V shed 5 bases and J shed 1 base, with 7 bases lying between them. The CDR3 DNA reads TGTGCCAGCAGCCCAAGAGGCACAGATACGCAGTATTTT. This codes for CASSPRGTDTQYF.

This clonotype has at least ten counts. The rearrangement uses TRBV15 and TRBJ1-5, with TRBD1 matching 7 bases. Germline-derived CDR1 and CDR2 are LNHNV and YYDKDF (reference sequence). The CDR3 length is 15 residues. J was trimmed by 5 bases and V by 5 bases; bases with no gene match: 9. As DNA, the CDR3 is TGTGCCACCAGCCCAGGGGGGGGAGGGTATCAGCCCCAGCATTTT. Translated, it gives CATSPGGGGYQPQHF.

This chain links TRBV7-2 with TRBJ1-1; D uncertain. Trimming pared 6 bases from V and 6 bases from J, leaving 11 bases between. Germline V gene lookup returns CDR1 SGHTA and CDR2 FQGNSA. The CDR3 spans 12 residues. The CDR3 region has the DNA TGTGCCAGCAGGCTTGGACCAGCTGAAGCTTTCTTT. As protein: CASRLGPAEAFF.

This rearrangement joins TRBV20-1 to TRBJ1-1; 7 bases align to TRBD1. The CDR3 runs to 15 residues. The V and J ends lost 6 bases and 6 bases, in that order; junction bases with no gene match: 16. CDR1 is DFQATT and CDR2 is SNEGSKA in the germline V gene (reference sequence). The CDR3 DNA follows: TGCAGTGCGGGGAAGGGGGCCCTTAAAGGTGCTGAAGCTTTCTTT. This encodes CSAGKGALKGAEAFF.

The CDR3 DNA reads as TGTGCCAGCAGTAACGGACGCTCGCGCACTGAAGCTTTCTTT. This encodes CASSNGRSRTEAFF. This chain connects TRBV6-1 to TRBJ1-1; D gene unclear. V lost 5 bases to trimming and J lost 4 bases, with 14 bases between them. The length of the CDR3 is 14 residues. Germline lookup yields CDR1 MNHNS and CDR2 SASEGT.

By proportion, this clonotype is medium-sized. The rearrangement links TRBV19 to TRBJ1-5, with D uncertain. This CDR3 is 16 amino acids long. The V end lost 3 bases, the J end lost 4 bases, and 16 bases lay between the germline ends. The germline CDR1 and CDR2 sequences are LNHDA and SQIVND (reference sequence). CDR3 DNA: TGTGCCAGTAGTATCAGTCAGCTAACACAAAATCAGCCCCAGCATTTT. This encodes CASSISQLTQNQPQHF.

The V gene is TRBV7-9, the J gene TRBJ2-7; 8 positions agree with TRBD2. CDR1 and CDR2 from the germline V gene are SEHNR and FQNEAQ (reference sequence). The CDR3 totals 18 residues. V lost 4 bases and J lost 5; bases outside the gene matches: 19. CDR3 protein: CASSSIWGSGKGSHEQYF. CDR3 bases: TGTGCCAGCAGCTCGATTTGGGGTAGCGGGAAGGGGTCCCACGAGCAGTACTTC.

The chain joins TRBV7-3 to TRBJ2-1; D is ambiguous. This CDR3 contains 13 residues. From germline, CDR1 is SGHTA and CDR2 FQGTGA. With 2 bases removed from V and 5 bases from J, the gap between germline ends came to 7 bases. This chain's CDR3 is CASSLLSHNEQFF. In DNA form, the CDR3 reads TGTGCCAGCAGCTTACTCTCTCACAATGAGCAGTTCTTC. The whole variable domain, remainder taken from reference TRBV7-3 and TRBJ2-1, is GAGVSQTPSNKVTEKGKYVELRCDPISGHTALYWYRQSLGQGPEFLIYFQGTGAADDSGLPNDRFFAVRPEGSVSTLKIQRTERGDSAVYLCASSLLSHNEQFFGPGTRLTVL.

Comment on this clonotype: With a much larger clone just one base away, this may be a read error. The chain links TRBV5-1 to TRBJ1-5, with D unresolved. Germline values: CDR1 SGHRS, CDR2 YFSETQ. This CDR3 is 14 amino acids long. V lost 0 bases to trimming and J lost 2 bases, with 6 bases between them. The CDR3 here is CASSLESGNQPQHF. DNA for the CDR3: TGCGCCAGCAGCTTGGAAAGCGGCAATCAGCCCCAGCATTTT.

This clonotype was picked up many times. The CDR3 reads CASSYSGVGNQPQHF. In DNA form, the CDR3 reads TGTGCCAGCAGTTATTCAGGGGTAGGCAATCAGCCCCAGCATTTT. The chain employs TRBV6-1 and TRBJ1-5; the D gene is possibly TRBD1 (6 bases). The CDR3 loop spans 15 amino acids. The V gene lost 5 bases and the J gene lost 2 bases, with 13 bases spanning the gap. CDR1 MNHNS and CDR2 SASEGT come from the germline V gene.

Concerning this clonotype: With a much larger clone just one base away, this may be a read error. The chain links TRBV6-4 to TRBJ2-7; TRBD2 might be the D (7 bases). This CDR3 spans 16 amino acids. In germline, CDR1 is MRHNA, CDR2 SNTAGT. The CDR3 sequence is CANSDSRGGRTYEQYF. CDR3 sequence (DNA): TGTGCCAACAGTGACTCGAGGGGGGGGCGTACCTACGAGCAGTACTTC.

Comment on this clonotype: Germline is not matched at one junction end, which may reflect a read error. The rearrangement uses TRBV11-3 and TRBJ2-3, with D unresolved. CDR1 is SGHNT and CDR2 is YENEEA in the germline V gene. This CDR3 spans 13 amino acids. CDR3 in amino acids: CARSSQPTDTQYF. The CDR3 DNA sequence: TGTGCCCGCAGCTCTCAACCCACAGATACGCAGTATTTT.

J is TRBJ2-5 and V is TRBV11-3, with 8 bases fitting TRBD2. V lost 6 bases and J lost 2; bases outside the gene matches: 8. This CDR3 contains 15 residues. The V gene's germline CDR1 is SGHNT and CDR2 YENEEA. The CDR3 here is CASRSGREGQETQYF. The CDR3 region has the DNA TGTGCCAGCAGGAGCGGGAGAGAGGGGCAAGAGACCCAGTACTTC.

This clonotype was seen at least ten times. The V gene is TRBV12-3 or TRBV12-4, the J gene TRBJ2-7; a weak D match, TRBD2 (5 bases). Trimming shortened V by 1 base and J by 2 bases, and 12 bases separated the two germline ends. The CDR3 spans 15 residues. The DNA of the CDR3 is TGTGCCAGCAGTTTAGAAGCGGCCGTGACCTACGAGCAGTACTTC. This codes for CASSLEAAVTYEQYF.

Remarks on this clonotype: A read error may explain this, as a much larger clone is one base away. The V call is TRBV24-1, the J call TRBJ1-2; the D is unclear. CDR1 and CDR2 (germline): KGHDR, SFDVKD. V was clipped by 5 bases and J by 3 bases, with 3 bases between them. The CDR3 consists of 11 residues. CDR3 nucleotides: TGTGCCACCAGTGGGGACTATGGCTACACCTTC. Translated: CATSGDYGYTF.

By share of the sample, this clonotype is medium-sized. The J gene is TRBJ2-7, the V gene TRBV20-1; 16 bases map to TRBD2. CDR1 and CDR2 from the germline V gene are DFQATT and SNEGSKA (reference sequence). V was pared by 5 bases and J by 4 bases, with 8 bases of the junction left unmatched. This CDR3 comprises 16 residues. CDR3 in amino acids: CSAVGLAGGPEYEQYF. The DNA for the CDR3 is TGCAGTGCTGTGGGACTAGCGGGAGGGCCTGAGTACGAGCAGTACTTC.

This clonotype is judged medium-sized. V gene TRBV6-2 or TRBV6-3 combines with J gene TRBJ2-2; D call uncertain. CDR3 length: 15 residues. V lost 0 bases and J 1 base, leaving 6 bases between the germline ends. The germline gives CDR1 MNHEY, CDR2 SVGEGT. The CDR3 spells CASSYSSWNTGELFF. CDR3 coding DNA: TGTGCCAGCAGTTACTCAAGTTGGAACACCGGGGAGCTGTTTTTT.

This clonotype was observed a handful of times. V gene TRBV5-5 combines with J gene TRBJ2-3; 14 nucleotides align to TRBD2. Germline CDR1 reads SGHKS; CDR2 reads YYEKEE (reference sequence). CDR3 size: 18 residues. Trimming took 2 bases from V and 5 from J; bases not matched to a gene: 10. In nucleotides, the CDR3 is TGTGCCAGCAGCTTACGTGGGACTAGCGGGGGAATTGGAGATACGCAGTATTTT. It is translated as CASSLRGTSGGIGDTQYF.

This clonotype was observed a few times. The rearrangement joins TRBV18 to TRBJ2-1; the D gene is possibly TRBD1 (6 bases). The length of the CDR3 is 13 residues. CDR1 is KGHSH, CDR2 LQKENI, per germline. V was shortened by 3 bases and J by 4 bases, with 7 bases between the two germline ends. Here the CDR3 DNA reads TGTGCCAGCTCACCCAGGGGATACAATGAGCAGTTCTTC. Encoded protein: CASSPRGYNEQFF.

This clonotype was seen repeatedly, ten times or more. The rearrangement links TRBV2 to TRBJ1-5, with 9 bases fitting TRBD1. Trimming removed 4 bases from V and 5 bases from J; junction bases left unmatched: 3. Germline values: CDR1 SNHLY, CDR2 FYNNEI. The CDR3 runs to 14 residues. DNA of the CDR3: TGTGCCAGCAGTGCACAGGGGGCGGATCAGCCCCAGCATTTT. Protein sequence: CASSAQGADQPQHF. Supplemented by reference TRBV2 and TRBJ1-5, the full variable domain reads EPEVTQTPSHQVTQMGQEVILRCVPISNHLYFYWYRQILGQKVEFLVSFYNNEISEKSEIFDDQFSVERPDGSNFTLKIRSTKLEDSAMYFCASSAQGADQPQHFGDGTRLSIL.

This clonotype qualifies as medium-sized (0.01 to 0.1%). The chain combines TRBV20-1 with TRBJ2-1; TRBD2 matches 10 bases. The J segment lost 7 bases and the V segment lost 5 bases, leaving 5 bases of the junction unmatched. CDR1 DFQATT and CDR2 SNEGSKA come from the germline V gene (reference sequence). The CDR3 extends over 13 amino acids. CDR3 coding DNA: TGCAGTGCTCTAGCGGGAGTGGGGAATGAGCAGTTCTTC. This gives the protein CSALAGVGNEQFF.